This T cell receptor beta chain was captured by sequencing in a study of blood T cell repertoires in COVID-19. Study details: COVID-19 samples collected from the United States, Italy and Spain covered acute and convalescent phases. PBMCs, B-cell-depleted T cells, or T cells provided the cDNA or gDNA that made up the material.

Authors' methods: Amplification from reference gene primers served as the basis for estimated nucleated cell counts. The table came from immunoSEQ multiplex PCR; TCRdb's copy has only in-frame clones and leaves some out. From that table come the V and J calls and clone size; the DNA was used to work out D and trimming. The data show 95,000 to 110,000 clones, approximately 88% seen once. The CDR3 contains 16 residues. V gave up 2 bases and J gave up 1 base, with 12 bases separating them. CDR1 is MNHNS, CDR2 SASEGT, per germline. Sample: peripheral blood. The TCR comes from a man aged 45-65 years with active or convalescent COVID-19. J is TRBJ2-1 and V is TRBV6-1, with a weak D call TRBD2 (5 bases). DNA of the CDR3: TGTGCCAGCAGTGAACAGGTGGGAGTATCCTACAATGAGCAGTTCTTC. It is translated as CASSEQVGVSYNEQFF.